These 18 T cell receptor beta chains share one sample of origin, sequenced in a study of breast tumors, draining lymph nodes, adjacent tissues. TCRdb fed the multiplex PCR reads into MiXCR, producing one record per CDR3 protein. The table shows 100,000 to 150,000 distinct CDR3 sequences, with roughly 21% occurring only once. Samples came from axillary lymph nodes draining the breast cancer. The source material was axillary lymph node tissue. These receptors came from a female donor with breast cancer. Some clones in this sample may be carry-over from other donors' samples.

At least ten counts were recorded for this clonotype. The chain links TRBV20-1 to TRBJ2-3, with D perhaps assigned TRBD1 or TRBD2 (5 bases each). Germline assignment: CDR1 DFQATT and CDR2 SNEGSKA (reference sequence). With 5 bases removed from V and 2 bases from J, the gap between germline ends came to 17 bases. The CDR3 loop spans 15 amino acids. CDR3 in DNA: TGCAGTGCTCCACAGCCGGGACCCATCACAGATACGCAGTATTTT. It translates to CSAPQPGPITDTQYF.

This clonotype was seen many times. The chain couples TRBV5-4 to TRBJ1-5, with TRBD1 as a possible D gene (6 bases). The CDR3 runs 12 residues. In germline, CDR1 is SGHNT, CDR2 YYREEE (reference sequence). The V gene lost 4 bases and the J gene lost 6 bases, with 8 bases spanning the gap. The CDR3 nucleotides are TGTGCCAGCAGCATCAGGGGTCAGCCCCAGCATTTT. Its protein product is CASSIRGQPQHF.

Many counts were recorded for this clonotype. The chain carries TRBV9 and TRBJ1-6, with TRBD1 matching over 7 bases. V gave up 0 bases and J gave up 10 bases; unmatched junction bases: 7. CDR3 length: 15 residues. CDR1 is SGDLS, CDR2 YYNGEE, per germline. CDR3 protein: CASSVEQGIGSPLHF. CDR3 nucleotide sequence: TGTGCCAGCAGCGTAGAACAGGGGATCGGCTCACCCCTCCACTTT.

The table lists this clonotype with many counts. The CDR3: CASSARDGYTF. The CDR3 coding sequence is TGTGCCAGCAGCGCTCGTGATGGCTACACCTTC. The J gene is TRBJ1-2, the V gene TRBV9; D not certain. Trimming removed 3 bases at V and 6 bases at J, with 6 bases between. This CDR3 region has 11 residues. Germline lookup yields CDR1 SGDLS and CDR2 YYNGEE. Filled out from reference TRBV9 and TRBJ1-2, the complete variable domain reads DSGVTQTPKHLITATGQRVTLRCSPRSGDLSVYWYQQSLDQGLQFLIQYYNGEERAKGNILERFSAQQFPDLHSELNLSSLELGDSALYFCASSARDGYTFGSGTRLTVV.

This clonotype was seen ten or more times. The chain combines TRBV6-6 with TRBJ2-7; D perhaps matches TRBD1 (6 bases). V lost 8 bases, J lost 3 bases, and 17 bases lay in between. Germline CDR1 reads MNHNY; CDR2 reads SVGAGI (reference sequence). The CDR3 is 14 residues long. The DNA for the CDR3 is TGTGCCAGCCGAGACAGACAGGCTTACTACGAGCAGTACTTC. This translates into CASRDRQAYYEQYF.

Ten or more counts support this clonotype. The chain links TRBV4-1 to TRBJ2-1, with 11 bases that match TRBD2. The CDR3 sequence is 15 residues long. Germline lookup yields CDR1 MGHRA and CDR2 YSYEKL. V was clipped by 4 bases and J by 6 bases; unmatched bases: 5. The CDR3 sequence is CASSRHGTSGNEQFF. CDR3 DNA sequence: TGCGCCAGCAGCCGTCACGGGACTAGCGGCAATGAGCAGTTCTTC.

This clonotype was seen at least ten times. The genes are TRBV5-8 and TRBJ2-1; possibly TRBD1 for D (5 bases). Germline V lookup: CDR1 SGHTS, CDR2 YDEGEE. Trimming removed 4 bases at V and 7 bases at J, with 12 bases between. The CDR3 covers 13 residues. The CDR3 spells CASSGQFSNEQFF. As DNA, the CDR3 is TGTGCCAGCAGCGGACAATTTTCAAATGAGCAGTTCTTC. The full variable domain, rest sourced from reference TRBV5-8 and TRBJ2-1, is EAGVTQSPTHLIKTRGQQATLRCSPISGHTSVYWYQQALGLGLQFLLWYDEGEERNRGNFPPRFSGRQFPNYSSELNVNALELEDSALYLCASSGQFSNEQFFGPGTRLTVL.

At least ten counts were recorded for this clonotype. This chain uses TRBV6-5 with TRBJ1-2; D perhaps matches TRBD1 (5 bases). Germline CDR1 reads MNHEY; CDR2 reads SVGAGI. The CDR3 totals 12 residues. Trimming took off 2 bases at V and 8 bases at J, with 9 bases between the two ends. As DNA, the CDR3 is TGTGCCAGCAGTTACATGGGGGGAGGCTACACCTTC. It codes for CASSYMGGGYTF.

This clonotype was observed many times. V and J are TRBV6-1 and TRBJ1-5; TRBD1 agrees at 7 bases. The CDR3 is 15 residues long. The junction had 8 bases not matched to a gene; V was cut back by 5 bases and J by 4 bases. Germline CDR1 and CDR2: MNHNS and SASEGT. The CDR3 sequence is CASSLTTGRNQPQHF. The CDR3 nucleotides are TGTGCCAGCAGTCTCACGACAGGGCGGAATCAGCCCCAGCATTTT.

Ten or more counts support this clonotype. This rearrangement joins TRBV5-1 to TRBJ2-3, with 9 bases fitting TRBD2. CDR1 and CDR2 from the germline V gene are SGHRS and YFSETQ. The V segment lost 3 bases and the J segment 1 base; nucleotides outside the gene matches: 3. The CDR3 length is 15 residues. The CDR3 DNA sequence: TGCGCCAGCAGCTCAATAGCGGGGGGCACAGATACGCAGTATTTT. Translation gives CASSSIAGGTDTQYF.

Concerning this clonotype: A much larger clone lies a single base off, so this may be a read error. The genes are TRBV7-2 and TRBJ2-1; D call uncertain. V was shortened by 3 bases and J by 0 bases, with 9 bases between the two germline ends. The CDR3 covers 15 residues. Germline V gene lookup returns CDR1 SGHTA and CDR2 FQGNSA. CDR3 residues: CASSLFAGSYNEQFF. In DNA, the CDR3 is TGTGCCAGCAGCTTGTTCGCTGGCTCCTACAATGAGCAGTTCTTC.

This clonotype came up a few times. The genes are TRBV3-1 and TRBJ1-4, with TRBD1 matching 10 bases. The trim removed 0 bases at V and 2 bases at J, leaving 9 bases unmatched. Germline assignment: CDR1 LGHDT and CDR2 YNNKEL (reference sequence). The CDR3 contains 19 residues. This CDR3 is CASSQDIRDRGETNEKLFF. CDR3 DNA sequence: TGTGCCAGCAGCCAAGACATTCGGGACAGGGGAGAGACTAATGAAAAACTGTTTTTT.

The V gene is TRBV27, the J gene TRBJ2-3; D unresolved. The germline V gene has CDR1 MNHEY and CDR2 SMNVEV (reference sequence). Trimming took 3 bases from V and 5 from J, leaving 9 bases between them. The CDR3 consists of 13 residues. CDR3 amino acids: CASSFSGQDTQYF. In DNA form, the CDR3 reads TGTGCCAGCAGTTTCTCTGGGCAAGATACGCAGTATTTT.

The table lists this clonotype with a few counts. A much larger clone differs by one base, so this may be a read error. The chain is built from TRBV20-1 and TRBJ2-7; 9 nucleotides agree with TRBD2. V lost 1 base, J lost 4 bases, and 5 bases stayed unmatched. Germline V CDR1 and CDR2: DFQATT, SNEGSKA (reference sequence). The CDR3 totals 14 residues. CDR3 amino acids: CSARVSSGVYEQYF. CDR3 DNA sequence: TGCAGTGCTAGAGTATCTAGCGGGGTATACGAGCAGTACTTC.

Points on this clonotype: With a much larger clone just one base away, this may be a read error. The chain joins TRBV14 to TRBJ2-2; no clear D. Germline V gives CDR1 SGHDN, CDR2 FVKESK. CDR3 length: 13 amino acids. CDR3 in DNA: TGTGTCAGCAGTCGAACACACACCGGGGAGCTGTTTTTT. Protein product: CVSSRTHTGELFF.

This clonotype was seen ten or more times. This chain connects TRBV5-1 to TRBJ2-2, with D possibly matching TRBD1 (5 bases). The V end lost 0 bases, the J end lost 3 bases, and 6 bases lay between the germline ends. CDR3 length: 14 amino acids. CDR1 is SGHRS, CDR2 YFSETQ, per germline. CDR3 DNA sequence: TGCGCCAGCAGCTTGGCAGGGCACACCGGGGAGCTGTTTTTT. Amino acids: CASSLAGHTGELFF.

This clonotype was picked up many times. The CDR3 region has the DNA TGCGCCAGCAGCCAAGATAATACGGCAGTCAATCAGCCCCAGCATTTT. It specifies CASSQDNTAVNQPQHF. The chain couples TRBV4-1 to TRBJ1-5; no clear D gene. The germline gives CDR1 MGHRA, CDR2 YSYEKL. There are 16 residues in the CDR3. Trimming left V 0 bases short and J 3 bases short, with 12 bases between.

This clonotype was counted ten times or more. The chain has TRBV11-2 and TRBJ2-1, with no clear D. Trimming removed 5 bases at V and 3 bases at J, with 8 bases between. Germline loops: CDR1 SGHAT, CDR2 FQNNGV. The CDR3 has 13 amino acids. DNA of the CDR3: TGTGCCAGCAGCACGCCCAACTACAATGAGCAGTTCTTC. Amino acid sequence: CASSTPNYNEQFF.